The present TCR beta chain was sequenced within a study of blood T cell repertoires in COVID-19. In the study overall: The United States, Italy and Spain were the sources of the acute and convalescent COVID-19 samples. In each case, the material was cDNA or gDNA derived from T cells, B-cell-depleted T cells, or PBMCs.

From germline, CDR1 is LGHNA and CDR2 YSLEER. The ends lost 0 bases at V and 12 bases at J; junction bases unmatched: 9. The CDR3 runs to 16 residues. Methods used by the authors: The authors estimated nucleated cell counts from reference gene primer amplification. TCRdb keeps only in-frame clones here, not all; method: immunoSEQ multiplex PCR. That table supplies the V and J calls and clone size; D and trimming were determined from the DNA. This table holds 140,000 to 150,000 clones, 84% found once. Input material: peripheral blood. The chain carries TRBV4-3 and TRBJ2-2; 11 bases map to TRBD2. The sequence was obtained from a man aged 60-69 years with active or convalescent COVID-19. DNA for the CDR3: TGCGCCAGCAGCCAAGATTTCCTAGCGGGGGGCCGGAAGCTGTTTTTT. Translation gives CASSQDFLAGGRKLFF.